This TCR beta chain was identified in a study of shared clonotypes between healthy human individuals. General observations from the study: Represented diversity (both genetic and exposure-history) was limited by the small number of donors.

CD45RO-negative CD8 cells positively selected for CCR7 made up the naive population, which excluded terminally differentiated effector memory CD45RA+ cells. In regard to this clone: Antigen specificity is unknown.

The table came from immunoSEQ multiplex PCR; TCRdb's copy has only in-frame clones and leaves some out. The sample gives a few million clones, roughly 93% of which show up once; about 1.7% is in the top ten. CDR1 and CDR2 from the germline V gene are SGHRS and YFSETQ. Trimming shortened V by 3 bases and J by 0 bases, and 9 bases separated the two germline ends. The CDR3 totals 14 residues. The V call is TRBV5-1, the J call TRBJ1-1; tentatively, D is TRBD1 (5 bases). The source material was naive CD8+ T cells from PBMCs. This receptor was taken from a young man in good health. Some clones in this sample may be carry-over from other donors' samples. CDR3 protein: CASSSGRLNTEAFF. CDR3 coding DNA: TGCGCCAGCAGCTCGGGACGCCTGAACACTGAAGCTTTCTTT.